A single sample is the source of the 29 T cell receptor beta chains below, sequenced in a study of PD-1 blockade in classical Hodgkin lymphoma. Each of the patients experienced relapse following autologous stem cell transplantation, and their brentuximab vedotin exposure differed. The method was immunoSEQ multiplex PCR; TCRdb's version includes in-frame clones alone and lacks a portion of them. The repertoire holds more than 90,000 clones, around 89% seen once, with under 8% in the top ten. The sample in question was peripheral blood mononuclear cells (PBMCs), obtained before the second cycle of nivolumab. All receptors derive from a human donor with classical Hodgkin lymphoma.

The V gene is TRBV11-2, the J gene TRBJ1-1; D gene uncertain. Germline V CDR1 and CDR2: SGHAT, FQNNGV. V was trimmed by 5 bases and J by 0 bases, leaving 13 bases between them. The CDR3 totals 15 residues. For the CDR3, the DNA is TGTGCCAGCAGCCCGCAGACATGGTTGAACACTGAAGCTTTCTTT. Its translation is CASSPQTWLNTEAFF.

V and J are TRBV6-5 and TRBJ2-7; D may be TRBD1 (6 bases). The V end lost 10 bases, the J end lost 2 bases, and 12 bases lay between the germline ends. This CDR3 region has 12 residues. From germline, CDR1 is MNHEY and CDR2 SVGAGI. Here the CDR3 DNA reads TGTGCCACCCGACAGGCCCCCTACGAGCAGTACTTC. Translating gives CATRQAPYEQYF.

The chain joins TRBV4-3 to TRBJ1-5; perhaps TRBD1 as D (6 bases). The V end was cut by 1 base, the J end by 8 bases, with 9 bases between. This CDR3 has 13 residues. CDR1 LGHNA and CDR2 YSLEER come from the germline V gene. The CDR3 bases are TGCGCCAGCAGCCAAGTCGCAGGGGAGCCCCAGCATTTT. It yields the protein CASSQVAGEPQHF.

The genes are TRBV6-5 and TRBJ1-2, with D possibly being TRBD1 (6 bases). CDR1 and CDR2 from the germline V gene are MNHEY and SVGAGI. Trimming took off 4 bases at V and 8 bases at J, with 14 bases between the two ends. The length of the CDR3 is 13 residues. CDR3 sequence: CASSFGGVEGYTF. The CDR3 coding sequence is TGTGCCAGCAGTTTCGGGGGCGTGGAGGGCTACACCTTC.

The V call is TRBV19, the J call TRBJ1-2, with 9 bases that match TRBD1. Per the germline V gene, CDR1 is LNHDA and CDR2 is SQIVND (reference sequence). This CDR3 comprises 18 residues. J was trimmed by 6 bases and V by 2 bases; bases with no gene match: 16. CDR3 nucleotides: TGTGCCAGTAGTATACTCCCGGACAGGGGAGAGACAAATGATGGCTACACCTTC. Its protein is CASSILPDRGETNDGYTF.

The rearrangement joins TRBV11-2 to TRBJ1-5; D perhaps matches TRBD1 (5 bases). Trimming took 0 bases from V and 9 from J, leaving 15 bases between them. The V gene's germline CDR1 is SGHAT and CDR2 FQNNGV. There are 15 residues in the CDR3. The CDR3 region has the DNA TGTGCCAGCAGCTTAGATCCTCACCCGGGGGGGCCCCAGCATTTT. Amino acid sequence: CASSLDPHPGGPQHF. The variable domain in full, completed from reference TRBV11-2 and TRBJ1-5, reads EAGVAQSPRYKIIEKRQSVAFWCNPISGHATLYWYQQILGQGPKLLIQFQNNGVVDDSQLPKDRFSAERLKGVDSTLKIQPAKLEDSAVYLCASSLDPHPGGPQHFGDGTRLSIL.

This chain connects TRBV5-4 to TRBJ2-5; D is perhaps TRBD1 (6 bases). The J call may not be correct, given that the DNA end is closer to TRBJ2-7. Looked up from germline, CDR1 is SGHNT and CDR2 is YYREEE (reference sequence). This CDR3 comprises 14 residues. The DNA for the CDR3 is TGTGCCAGCAGCTCACCAGGGGTTGCCTACGAGCAGTACTTC. Translating it yields CASSSPGVAYEQYF.

The V call is TRBV30, the J call TRBJ2-3; TRBD1 might be the D (5 bases). The ends were cut back, 5 bases at V and 0 bases at J, with 15 bases in the middle. This CDR3 region has 15 residues. Germline CDR1 GTSNPN, CDR2 SVGIG (reference sequence). CDR3 sequence reads: CAWEIGASSTDTQYF. CDR3 in DNA: TGTGCCTGGGAGATTGGGGCCTCTAGCACAGATACGCAGTATTTT.

The chain is built from TRBV27 and TRBJ2-1, with 8 bases fitting TRBD1. The CDR3 is made up of 16 amino acids. The V gene's germline CDR1 is MNHEY and CDR2 SMNVEV (reference sequence). The V and J ends lost 6 bases and 3 bases, in that order; junction bases with no gene match: 10. CDR3 sequence (DNA): TGTGCCAGCAGATCCTACTCCGGGACAGGCTACAATGAGCAGTTCTTC. The encoded protein is CASRSYSGTGYNEQFF.

The chain joins TRBV5-4 to TRBJ2-5; D gene unclear. The ends were cut back, 1 base at V and 4 bases at J, with 11 bases in the middle. The CDR3 length is 14 residues. CDR1 SGHNT and CDR2 YYREEE come from the germline V gene (reference sequence). The CDR3 spells CASSLRAPGETQYF. The CDR3, as DNA: TGTGCCAGCAGCTTGCGGGCACCAGGAGAGACCCAGTACTTC.

The rearrangement uses TRBV7-8 and TRBJ1-1, with 9 nucleotides matching TRBD1. Trimming removed 4 bases from V and 12 bases from J; junction bases left unmatched: 24. This CDR3 contains 18 residues. Germline CDR1 is SGHVS and CDR2 is FQNEAQ. The CDR3 sequence: CASSSLGTGMLLNKQTFF. The CDR3 DNA reads TGTGCCAGCAGCTCCCTCGGGACAGGGATGTTGCTCAACAAACAGACTTTCTTT.

The gene calls are TRBV10-2 and TRBJ1-1; TRBD1 aligns across 9 bases. The CDR3 loop spans 17 amino acids. Germline V gene lookup returns CDR1 WSHSY and CDR2 SAAADI. The ends lost 5 bases at V and 1 base at J; junction bases unmatched: 11. CDR3 nucleotide sequence: TGCGCCAGCAGTCTACAAGAGGACAGGGGCCGGAACACTGAAGCTTTCTTT. It encodes CASSLQEDRGRNTEAFF.

This rearrangement joins TRBV14 to TRBJ2-6, with D hard to call. Germline CDR1 and CDR2: SGHDN and FVKESK. The CDR3 is 15 residues long. The V end was cut by 1 base, the J end by 4 bases, with 8 bases between. The CDR3 nucleotides are TGTGCCAGCAGCCAAGCCCCGAGGGGGGCCAACGTCCTGACTTTC. Amino acid sequence: CASSQAPRGANVLTF.

The chain uses TRBV5-1 and TRBJ2-1, with 7 bases matching TRBD1. Germline CDR1 SGHRS, CDR2 YFSETQ. Trimming at V came to 8 bases and at J to 5 bases, leaving 7 bases not matched to a gene. The CDR3 is 13 residues long. CDR3 DNA sequence: TGCGCCAGTAGGACAGGAAATAACAATGAGCAGTTCTTC. As protein: CASRTGNNNEQFF.

This clone was detected once. The chain uses TRBV4-1 and TRBJ1-6; 7 bases agree with TRBD1. J gave up 5 bases and V 0 bases, and 7 bases lay outside the gene matches. The CDR3 loop spans 17 amino acids. The germline CDR1 and CDR2 sequences are MGHRA and YSYEKL. DNA for the CDR3: TGCGCCAGCAGCCAAGATATAACAGGGGACGATAATTCACCCCTCCACTTT. Amino acid sequence: CASSQDITGDDNSPLHF.

The V gene is TRBV9, the J gene TRBJ2-1; D is possibly TRBD2 (5 bases). The germline V gene has CDR1 SGDLS and CDR2 YYNGEE. V lost 4 bases and J 4 bases, leaving 15 bases between the germline ends. This CDR3 contains 15 residues. The DNA for the CDR3 is TGTGCCAGCAGCTTTGGGGAGTTAGAGTACAATGAGCAGTTCTTC. Translated, it gives CASSFGELEYNEQFF.

There are a few counts of this clone. The rearrangement uses TRBV19 and TRBJ1-6; unclear D gene. Germline CDR1 and CDR2: LNHDA and SQIVND (reference sequence). Between the trimmed V and J ends, which lost 7 bases and 9 bases, there was a span of 19 bases. This CDR3 is 15 amino acids long. The CDR3, as DNA: TGTGCCAGTACCCAGGTTCTATCCCTGAGTTCACCCCTCCACTTT. It yields the protein CASTQVLSLSSPLHF.

The chain is built from TRBV7-2 and TRBJ2-5; no firm D call. V was shortened by 5 bases and J by 3 bases, with 13 bases between the two germline ends. The CDR3 sequence is 14 residues long. CDR1 is SGHTA, CDR2 FQGNSA, per germline. CDR3 amino acids: CASSPPGQKETQYF. The CDR3 DNA reads TGTGCCAGCAGCCCCCCGGGCCAAAAAGAGACCCAGTACTTC.

The chain is built from TRBV18 and TRBJ1-3; D is uncertain. The CDR3 loop spans 13 amino acids. Trimming pared 5 bases from V and 3 bases from J, leaving 8 bases between. Germline V gene lookup returns CDR1 KGHSH and CDR2 LQKENI. The chain's CDR3 is CASSTGYGNTIYF. CDR3 sequence (DNA): TGTGCCAGCTCAACGGGGTATGGAAACACCATATATTTT. The full variable domain, completed using reference TRBV18 and TRBJ1-3, is NAGVMQNPRHLVRRRGQEARLRCSPMKGHSHVYWYRQLPEEGLKFMVYLQKENIIDESGMPKERFSAEFPKEGPSILRIQQVVRGDSAAYFCASSTGYGNTIYFGEGSWLTVV.

V usage is TRBV28 and J usage is TRBJ1-5; 9 nucleotides match TRBD1. The length of the CDR3 is 16 residues. CDR1 is MDHEN, CDR2 SYDVKM, per germline. V lost 8 bases to trimming and J lost 1 base; unmatched junction nucleotides: 9. The CDR3 sequence is CASAKQGAGSNQPQHF. The CDR3 coding sequence is TGTGCCAGCGCCAAACAGGGGGCTGGAAGCAATCAGCCCCAGCATTTT.

V usage is TRBV7-3 and J usage is TRBJ2-1, with D uncertain. The CDR3 extends over 17 amino acids. Germline lookup yields CDR1 SGHTA and CDR2 FQGTGA. Trimming took off 2 bases at V and 0 bases at J, with 14 bases between the two ends. In DNA, the CDR3 is TGTGCCAGCAGCTTACTGGCCTACTCCTACTCCTACAATGAGCAGTTCTTC. This translates into CASSLLAYSYSYNEQFF.

V usage is TRBV7-2 and J usage is TRBJ1-2, with D maybe TRBD1 (6 bases). This CDR3 has 14 amino acids. Germline V gene data show CDR1 as SGHTA and CDR2 as FQGNSA. V was clipped by 4 bases and J by 0 bases, with 9 bases between them. In DNA, the CDR3 is TGTGCCAGCAGCTCCCGGACAGCTAACTATGGCTACACCTTC. Translating gives CASSSRTANYGYTF.

This chain links TRBV15 with TRBJ1-1; D is undetermined. Germline CDR1 LNHNV, CDR2 YYDKDF (reference sequence). The CDR3 has 12 residues. Trimming cost V 1 base and J 7 bases, with 7 bases left between them. In nucleotides, the CDR3 is TGTGCCACCAGCAGAGTCGGCAGTGAAGCTTTCTTT. Protein: CATSRVGSEAFF.

A single count supports this clone. The rearrangement links TRBV19 to TRBJ1-2, with D perhaps matching TRBD1 (5 bases). V dropped 0 bases and J dropped 3 bases, with 11 bases sitting between them. This CDR3 region has 15 residues. Germline assignment: CDR1 LNHDA and CDR2 SQIVND (reference sequence). The CDR3 reads CASSIDGAGDYGYTF. The CDR3 DNA is TGTGCCAGTAGTATAGACGGGGCCGGAGACTATGGCTACACCTTC.

The V and J genes are TRBV7-9 and TRBJ2-5; D gene unclear. CDR3 length equals 17 residues. With 4 bases removed from V and 5 bases from J, the gap between germline ends came to 23 bases. Germline V gene lookup returns CDR1 SEHNR and CDR2 FQNEAQ (reference sequence). DNA for the CDR3: TGTGCCAGCAGCTCCATGACACCCAAGAGGCCAAGGGAGACCCAGTACTTC. This sequence encodes CASSSMTPKRPRETQYF.

The CDR3 DNA follows: TGTGCCAGCAGCTTAGGGACCTACAATGAGCAGTTCTTC. Its translation is CASSLGTYNEQFF. The chain employs TRBV7-2 and TRBJ2-1; the D is unclear. The germline V gene has CDR1 SGHTA and CDR2 FQGNSA. With 1 base removed from V and 2 bases from J, the gap between germline ends came to 3 bases. The CDR3 runs 13 residues.

The CDR3 spells CASSSDGNYGYTF. CDR3 bases: TGTGCCAGCAGTTCGGACGGGAACTATGGCTACACCTTC. The chain recombines TRBV5-4 with TRBJ1-2, with D hard to call. The CDR3 loop spans 13 amino acids. CDR1 and CDR2 (germline): SGHNT, YYREEE (reference sequence). V gave up 5 bases and J gave up 2 bases, with 10 bases separating them.

The chain has TRBV30 and TRBJ2-5, with 9 bases aligning to TRBD1. Looked up from germline, CDR1 is GTSNPN and CDR2 is SVGIG (reference sequence). There are 15 residues in the CDR3. Trimming at V came to 0 bases and at J to 0 bases, leaving 2 bases not matched to a gene. The CDR3 loop reads CAWSVQGAYQETQYF. The CDR3 region has the DNA TGTGCCTGGAGTGTACAGGGGGCCTACCAAGAGACCCAGTACTTC.

This chain links TRBV5-4 with TRBJ2-1; TRBD2 matches 10 bases. Looked up from germline, CDR1 is SGHNT and CDR2 is YYREEE (reference sequence). V was clipped by 4 bases and J by 5 bases; unmatched bases: 9. There are 16 residues in the CDR3. The CDR3 bases are TGTGCCAGCAGCACCCCGACTAGCGGGTCGGACAATGAGCAGTTCTTC. This translates into CASSTPTSGSDNEQFF.